Sequencing of this TCR beta chain was carried out in a study of blood T cells in healthy people across ages. The second PCR ran roughly 6 to 12 cycles with a sample-barcoded 5' primer and J-beta primers. Each of the cDNA molecules was tagged by a template-switch adaptor with 12 random nucleotides. MiXCR was run by TCRdb on the 5' RACE reads, yielding one entry per CDR3 protein. Of hundreds of thousands of distinct CDR3 sequences listed, about 21% are singletons. The CDR3 runs 17 residues. J lost 4 bases, V lost 3 bases, and 13 bases had no gene match. This clonotype was detected a few times. Isolation per sample recovered at least 6 million PBMCs.

Sequencing was performed on blood. This sequence originates from a man between 65 and 79 years old in good health. This chain links TRBV12-3 or TRBV12-4 with TRBJ1-1, with 8 bases identical to TRBD1. The CDR3 loop is CASSLASGTGAGTEAFF. In nucleotides, the CDR3 is TGTGCCAGCAGTTTGGCTTCTGGGACAGGAGCGGGCACTGAAGCTTTCTTT.